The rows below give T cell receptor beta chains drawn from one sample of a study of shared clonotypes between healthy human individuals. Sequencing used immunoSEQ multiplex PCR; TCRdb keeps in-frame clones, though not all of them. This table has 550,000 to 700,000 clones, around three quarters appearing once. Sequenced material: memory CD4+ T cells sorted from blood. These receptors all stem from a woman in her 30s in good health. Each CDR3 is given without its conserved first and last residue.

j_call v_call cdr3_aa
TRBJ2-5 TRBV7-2 ASSWAQGVQETQY
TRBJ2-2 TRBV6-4 ASSDSAGSAGELF
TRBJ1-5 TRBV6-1 ASSDKQGGKPQH
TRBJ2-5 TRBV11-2 ASSPARGEQETQY
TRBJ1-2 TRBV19 ASSISLQGFSGYT
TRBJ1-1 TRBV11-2 ASSFDRGVNTEAF
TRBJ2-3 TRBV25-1 ASSEYASGGDTQY
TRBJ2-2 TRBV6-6 ASQPPGTNTGELF
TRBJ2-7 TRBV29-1 SGFAFIAGAYEQY
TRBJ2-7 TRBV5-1 ASSTGQGAYEQY
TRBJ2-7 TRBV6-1 ASSEEGVYEQY
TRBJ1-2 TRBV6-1 ASSESRFYGYT
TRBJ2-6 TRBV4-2 ASSSGTSGATNSGANVLT
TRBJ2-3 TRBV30 AWSRGRTDTQY
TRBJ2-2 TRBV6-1 ASIWVGGTGELF
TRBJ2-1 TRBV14 ASSPLRGEQF
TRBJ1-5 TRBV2 ASSEAPYSNQPQH
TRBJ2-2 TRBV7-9 ASSLTANTGELF
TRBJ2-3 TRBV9 ASSVGGRSTDTQY
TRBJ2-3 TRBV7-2 ASSLGPSGNTQY
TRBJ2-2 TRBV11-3 ASSFSSNTGELF
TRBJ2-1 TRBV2 ASGQGRDEQF
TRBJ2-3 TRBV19 ASSGSITDTQY
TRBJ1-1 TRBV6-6 ASSYTGENTEAF
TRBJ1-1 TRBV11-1 ASNPQGETEAF
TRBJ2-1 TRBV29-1 SVERDRGLGGEQF
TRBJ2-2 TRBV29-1 SGNRVSGELF
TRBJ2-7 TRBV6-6 ASSYSRQHEQY
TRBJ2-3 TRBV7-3 ASSLLGFLTHHTDTQY
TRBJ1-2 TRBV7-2 ASSLSITGASGYT
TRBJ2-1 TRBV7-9 ASSILRGPFVNNEQF